These 5 T cell receptor beta chains were all obtained from the same sample, sequenced in a study of control samples from healthy donors and cancer patients. Method: immunoSEQ multiplex PCR; TCRdb's copy keeps in-frame clones and lacks some. The sample carries about 180,000 clones, around 90% recorded once. Material for sequencing was blood. These receptors came from a woman aged 45-65 years in good health.

The chain uses TRBV10-3 and TRBJ2-6; D is undetermined. Deletions cut 2 bases from V and 0 bases from J, with 5 bases between. There are 15 residues in the CDR3. Germline values: CDR1 ENHRY, CDR2 SYGVKD. The CDR3 coding sequence is TGTGCCATCAGTGAGGGCAACTCTGGGGCCAACGTCCTGACTTTC. It specifies CAISEGNSGANVLTF.

The chain is built from TRBV18 and TRBJ2-7, with D unresolved. With 5 bases removed from V and 2 bases from J, the gap between germline ends came to 13 bases. Germline assignment: CDR1 KGHSH and CDR2 LQKENI. The CDR3 loop spans 14 amino acids. The CDR3 loop reads CASSTRTEAYEQYF. The CDR3 DNA follows: TGTGCCAGCTCAACTCGTACAGAGGCCTACGAGCAGTACTTC. Together with reference TRBV18 and TRBJ2-7, the CDR3 gives the full variable domain: NAGVMQNPRHLVRRRGQEARLRCSPMKGHSHVYWYRQLPEEGLKFMVYLQKENIIDESGMPKERFSAEFPKEGPSILRIQQVVRGDSAAYFCASSTRTEAYEQYFGPGTRLTVT.

This chain joins TRBV7-3 and TRBJ2-3; D tentatively fits TRBD1 or TRBD2 (5 bases each). V gave up 7 bases and J gave up 1 base, with 12 bases separating them. The germline V gene has CDR1 SGHTA and CDR2 FQGTGA. The CDR3 extends over 14 amino acids. In nucleotides, the CDR3 is TGTGCCAGCACCCGGGACGGTGGCACAGATACGCAGTATTTT. It codes for CASTRDGGTDTQYF.

This clone appeared once. This chain links TRBV5-6 with TRBJ1-2, with no clear D. This CDR3 contains 14 residues. V was pared by 2 bases and J by 2 bases, with 10 bases between. Looked up from germline, CDR1 is SGHDT and CDR2 is YYEEEE. CDR3 in amino acids: CASSFDTDNYGYTF. The CDR3 nucleotides read TGTGCCAGCAGCTTTGATACAGACAACTATGGCTACACCTTC.

The V and J genes are TRBV6-2 or TRBV6-3 and TRBJ2-6; D is possibly TRBD1 (6 bases). Germline V CDR1 and CDR2: MNHEY, SVGEGT. The germline V and J ends were trimmed by 6 bases and 1 base, with 16 bases remaining between them. The CDR3 runs to 17 residues. The CDR3 nucleotides read TGTGCCAGCAGCTATCTACAGGGAGTGTCTGGGGCCAACGTCCTGACTTTC. The encoded protein is CASSYLQGVSGANVLTF.